These 23 T cell receptor beta chains were all obtained from the same sample, sequenced in a study of metastatic and nonmetastatic thyroid tumors. TCRdb re-called clones via MiXCR from the PCR reads. The top ten hold roughly 16% of the sample, which has 30,000 to 45,000 clones, around 33% seen once. Patients underwent thyroid surgery, and none had received any treatment before it. The sample consisted of tumor tissue. Every receptor here comes from a female donor with papillary thyroid cancer or a benign thyroid nodule (not recorded which). Some clones in this sample may be carry-over from other donors' samples.

The chain has TRBV18 and TRBJ1-2, with 10 bases lining up with TRBD1. Germline V gives CDR1 KGHSH, CDR2 LQKENI. The CDR3 sequence is 14 residues long. The J segment lost 4 bases and the V segment lost 3 bases, leaving 2 bases of the junction unmatched. CDR3 amino acids: CASSPGTGAYGYTF. The CDR3 DNA reads as TGTGCCAGCTCACCTGGGACAGGGGCCTATGGCTACACCTTC. The variable domain in full, completed from reference TRBV18 and TRBJ1-2, reads NAGVMQNPRHLVRRRGQEARLRCSPMKGHSHVYWYRQLPEEGLKFMVYLQKENIIDESGMPKERFSAEFPKEGPSILRIQQVVRGDSAAYFCASSPGTGAYGYTFGSGTRLTVV.

The gene calls are TRBV4-1 and TRBJ2-1, with D unresolved. The V end was cut by 0 bases, the J end by 4 bases, with 13 bases between. In germline, CDR1 is MGHRA, CDR2 YSYEKL. The CDR3 covers 16 residues. CDR3 nucleotides: TGCGCCAGCAGCCAAGATCATGCTAGTGGATACAATGAGCAGTTCTTC. This encodes CASSQDHASGYNEQFF.

The chain carries TRBV28 and TRBJ2-3; 7 bases are shared with TRBD1. Trimming at V came to 4 bases and at J to 2 bases, leaving 9 bases not matched to a gene. The CDR3 totals 16 residues. From germline, CDR1 is MDHEN and CDR2 SYDVKM. CDR3 amino acids: CASSSPGTDFTDTQYF. CDR3 sequence (DNA): TGTGCCAGCAGTTCTCCCGGGACAGACTTCACAGATACGCAGTATTTT.

CDR3 in DNA: TGTGCCAGCAGGGACGGTTTTATGAGAAACACCATATATTTT. It encodes CASRDGFMRNTIYF. The rearrangement joins TRBV11-2 to TRBJ1-3, with D hard to call. V was pared by 6 bases and J by 5 bases, with 14 bases between. This CDR3 has 14 amino acids. The germline gives CDR1 SGHAT, CDR2 FQNNGV.

This clone turned up a few times. V and J are TRBV28 and TRBJ1-2; 11 bases align to TRBD1. Germline CDR1 is MDHEN and CDR2 is SYDVKM. The CDR3 totals 14 residues. The V segment lost 3 bases and the J segment 8 bases; nucleotides outside the gene matches: 5. This chain's CDR3 is CASSLDRGLGGYTF. The CDR3 coding sequence is TGTGCCAGCAGTTTGGACAGGGGGCTGGGGGGCTACACCTTC.

The rearrangement links TRBV28 to TRBJ1-6; D is ambiguous. The CDR3 runs to 14 residues. V was shortened by 8 bases and J by 10 bases, with 18 bases between the two germline ends. CDR1 MDHEN and CDR2 SYDVKM come from the germline V gene. The CDR3 is CASRTGDIGSPLHF. Written as DNA, the CDR3 is TGTGCCAGCCGAACGGGAGACATCGGGTCACCCCTCCACTTT.

The CDR3 sequence: CAPAGRRGYNEQFF. The CDR3 DNA reads TGTGCCCCCGCGGGAAGGCGGGGGTACAATGAGCAGTTCTTC. The chain recombines TRBV19 with TRBJ2-1; 7 nucleotides agree with TRBD2. Germline assignment: CDR1 LNHDA and CDR2 SQIVND (reference sequence). V shed 11 bases and J 4 bases; nucleotides not matched to a gene: 11. The CDR3 is 14 residues long.

The chain has TRBV25-1 and TRBJ1-4; 7 positions agree with TRBD1. Germline assignment: CDR1 MGHDK and CDR2 SYGVNS. This CDR3 comprises 16 residues. V was pared by 1 base and J by 4 bases, with 6 bases of the junction left unmatched. The CDR3 region has the DNA TGTGCCAGCAGTGAATTCGGGGGACAGTATAATGAAAAACTGTTTTTT. It yields the protein CASSEFGGQYNEKLFF.

The V call is TRBV19, the J call TRBJ1-2; 9 bases align to TRBD1. The CDR3 contains 14 residues. Germline trimming cut 3 bases from V and 4 bases from J; bases unmatched to any gene: 3. The germline V gene encodes CDR1 LNHDA and CDR2 SQIVND (reference sequence). The CDR3 sequence is CASSMRDRAYGYTF. As DNA, the CDR3 is TGTGCCAGTAGTATGAGGGACAGGGCCTATGGCTACACCTTC.

V gene TRBV20-1 combines with J gene TRBJ1-1, with D uncertain. CDR1 and CDR2 (germline): DFQATT, SNEGSKA (reference sequence). Between the trimmed V and J ends, which lost 0 bases and 5 bases, there was a span of 10 bases. The CDR3 is 13 amino acids. The CDR3 DNA reads as TGCAGTGCTAGAGAGGACCCACCTACTGAAGCTTTCTTT. It codes for CSAREDPPTEAFF.

V and J are TRBV4-1 and TRBJ2-3; D gene unclear. The germline V and J ends were trimmed by 0 bases and 1 base, with 8 bases remaining between them. Germline loops: CDR1 MGHRA, CDR2 YSYEKL. This CDR3 has 15 amino acids. The CDR3 sequence is CASSQEELRTDTQYF. The DNA of the CDR3 is TGCGCCAGCAGCCAAGAGGAACTACGCACAGATACGCAGTATTTT.

This clone showed up just a few times. The CDR3 DNA reads as TGTGCCAGCAGTTTAGGGCTGGTGGGTGGCTACACCTTC. This sequence encodes CASSLGLVGGYTF. V is TRBV12-3 or TRBV12-4 and J is TRBJ1-2; D is ambiguous. V lost 1 base to trimming and J lost 7 bases, with 10 bases between them. CDR3 size: 13 residues.

This clone was detected only a few times. The genes are TRBV6-1 and TRBJ2-1; TRBD2 matches at 8 bases. The CDR3 sequence is 16 residues long. The germline V gene encodes CDR1 MNHNS and CDR2 SASEGT. Germline trimming cut 6 bases from V and 3 bases from J; bases unmatched to any gene: 10. The DNA of the CDR3 is TGTGCCAGCAGCCTAAGGGGTAGCGGGATCTACAATGAGCAGTTCTTC. This encodes CASSLRGSGIYNEQFF.

This clone was seen a handful of times. The rearrangement links TRBV12-3 or TRBV12-4 to TRBJ2-7, with a possible D match to TRBD2 (5 bases). V was clipped by 5 bases and J by 3 bases, with 11 bases between them. This CDR3 comprises 13 residues. The chain's CDR3 is CASSGGRVYEQYF. For the CDR3, the DNA is TGTGCCAGCAGTGGTGGGCGGGTCTACGAGCAGTACTTC.

This clone showed up just a few times. A read error may account for a junction end that differs from germline. The rearrangement links TRBV12-3 or TRBV12-4 to TRBJ1-6, with D possibly matching TRBD1 (6 bases). The CDR3 consists of 15 residues. The DNA for the CDR3 is TGTGCCAGCAGGAAGGGGGACTATGGCAATTCGCCCCTCCACTTT. Residues: CASRKGDYGNSPLHF.

The chain employs TRBV4-1 and TRBJ2-3; 15 bases line up with TRBD2. Germline V CDR1 and CDR2: MGHRA, YSYEKL. The CDR3 spans 18 residues. Trimming cost V 4 bases and J 5 bases; bases outside gene matches: 10. CDR3 coding DNA: TGCGCCAGCAGCCCTACTAGGACTAGCGGGGGGGCCGAAGATACGCAGTATTTT. Encoded protein: CASSPTRTSGGAEDTQYF.

This clone was observed many times. The chain employs TRBV6-1 and TRBJ2-7; D possibly corresponds to TRBD2 (5 bases). Germline V gives CDR1 MNHNS, CDR2 SASEGT. Trimming cost V 5 bases and J 5 bases, with 7 bases left between them. This CDR3 is built from 11 residues. The CDR3: CASSHGDEQYF. DNA for the CDR3: TGTGCCAGCAGTCACGGGGACGAGCAGTACTTC.

The chain recombines TRBV6-1 with TRBJ2-2, with TRBD2 matching 9 bases. CDR1 MNHNS and CDR2 SASEGT come from the germline V gene. CDR3 length: 13 residues. The V segment lost 9 bases and the J segment 6 bases; nucleotides outside the gene matches: 5. In nucleotides, the CDR3 is TGTGCCAGTGGGGCGGGAGGGGCCGGGGAGCTGTTTTTT. The encoded protein is CASGAGGAGELFF.

This clone was seen repeatedly, ten times or more. The gene calls are TRBV6-1 and TRBJ2-2, with 10 bases fitting TRBD2. V trimming: 0 bases; J trimming: 6 bases; junction bases outside the gene matches: 4. The germline CDR1 and CDR2 sequences are MNHNS and SASEGT. This CDR3 is built from 16 residues. CDR3 protein: CASSEAPGLAPGELFF. CDR3 DNA: TGTGCCAGCAGTGAAGCCCCGGGACTAGCGCCCGGGGAGCTGTTTTTT.

The chain employs TRBV20-1 and TRBJ1-5; D ambiguous. V was cut by 0 bases and J by 1 base, with 10 bases left in between. The CDR3 is made up of 15 amino acids. Germline loops: CDR1 DFQATT, CDR2 SNEGSKA (reference sequence). CDR3 coding DNA: TGCAGTGCTAGAGATAGGACCAGGAGCAATCAGCCCCAGCATTTT. This gives the protein CSARDRTRSNQPQHF.

This clone was observed at least ten times. The chain has TRBV6-5 and TRBJ1-3; D is undetermined. Germline-derived CDR1 and CDR2 are MNHEY and SVGAGI. V was trimmed by 0 bases and J by 1 base, leaving 7 bases between them. This CDR3 is 15 amino acids long. The CDR3 loop reads CASSYSRDSGNTIYF. In nucleotides, the CDR3 is TGTGCCAGCAGTTACTCGAGGGATTCTGGAAACACCATATATTTT.

The CDR3 reads CASSSTGWFEQYF. The DNA of the CDR3 is TGTGCCAGCAGCTCGACAGGGTGGTTCGAGCAGTACTTC. This rearrangement joins TRBV7-9 to TRBJ2-7, with 7 bases matching TRBD1. V lost 4 bases to trimming and J lost 6 bases; unmatched junction nucleotides: 6. CDR3 length: 13 amino acids. Germline CDR1 is SEHNR and CDR2 is FQNEAQ (reference sequence).

The table lists this clone with a count of one. The chain has TRBV30 and TRBJ2-2, with TRBD1 matching over 8 bases. The V gene end was trimmed by 0 bases and the J gene end by 6 bases; junction bases not matched to a gene: 6. CDR3 length equals 15 residues. Germline values: CDR1 GTSNPN, CDR2 SVGIG (reference sequence). Here the CDR3 DNA reads TGTGCCTGGAGTGTACAGGACAGGGTTGCCGGGGAGCTGTTTTTT. It yields the protein CAWSVQDRVAGELFF.